Listed below are T cell receptor beta chains from one sample, sequenced in a study of blood T cell repertoires in COVID-19. Method: immunoSEQ multiplex PCR; TCRdb's copy keeps in-frame clones and lacks some. The sample has more than 300,000 clones; 85% to 90% are singletons. Sequenced sample: PBMCs or T cells enriched from blood (not recorded which). Receptors originate from a woman aged 18-35 years who had recovered from COVID-19. Each CDR3 is given with its conserved first and last residue. A D gene is named only where the DNA matches it firmly. Clone size is not always given. Where it is, it says once, few, many or a class for expanded clones.

clone_size	v_call	j_call	d_call	cdr3_aa	cdr3_nt
.	TRBV6-5	TRBJ2-2	.	CASSYRAYTGELFF	TGTGCCAGCAGTTACCGAGCGTACACCGGGGAGCTGTTTTTT
once	TRBV6-5	TRBJ2-7	.	CASGQGHYEQYF	TGTGCCAGCGGGCAGGGGCACTACGAGCAGTACTTC
.	TRBV9	TRBJ2-3	TRBD2	CASSASQGGTDTQYF	TGTGCCAGCAGCGCATCGCAGGGAGGGACAGATACGCAGTATTTT
.	TRBV15	TRBJ2-5	TRBD2	CATNPIPTSGGEETQYF	TGTGCCACCAACCCAATTCCGACTAGCGGGGGGGAAGAGACCCAGTACTTC
.	TRBV7-2	TRBJ2-4	.	CASSPAGTIAKNIQYF	TGTGCCAGCAGCCCGGCGGGGACGATAGCCAAAAACATTCAGTACTTC
.	TRBV24-1	TRBJ1-2	TRBD1	CATSASRWGTGSGYTF	TGTGCCACCAGTGCCTCCCGATGGGGGACAGGGTCTGGCTACACCTTC
.	TRBV6-5	TRBJ1-6	.	CAGRESYNSPLHF	TGTGCCGGACGGGAATCCTATAATTCACCCCTCCACTTT
.	TRBV2	TRBJ1-1	TRBD1	CASSDSRGTGTEAFF	TGTGCCAGCAGTGATTCTCGCGGGACAGGGACTGAAGCTTTCTTT
.	TRBV5-4	TRBJ1-2	TRBD1	CASSGGQGWGNGYTF	TGTGCCAGCAGCGGAGGACAGGGGTGGGGTAATGGCTACACCTTC
.	TRBV30	TRBJ1-1	.	CAWSEQQNTEAFF	TGTGCCTGGAGTGAACAGCAGAACACTGAAGCTTTCTTT
.	TRBV11-2	TRBJ2-1	.	CASSLGASVEQFF	TGTGCCAGCAGCTTAGGGGCGTCCGTGGAGCAGTTCTTC
.	TRBV10-1	TRBJ1-5	TRBD1	CASPGRTGINQPQHF	TGCGCCAGCCCTGGGAGGACAGGGATCAATCAGCCCCAGCATTTT
.	TRBV15	TRBJ1-5	.	CATSERSGSSNQPQHF	TGTGCCACCAGCGAGAGGTCGGGATCGTCAAATCAGCCCCAGCATTTT
once	TRBV10-1	TRBJ2-1	.	CASSERTRDEQFF	TGCGCCAGCAGTGAGAGGACCAGGGATGAGCAGTTCTTC
.	TRBV11-2	TRBJ1-2	.	CASSLEAYYGYTF	TGTGCCAGCAGCTTAGAGGCCTACTATGGCTACACCTTC
.	TRBV30	TRBJ1-2	TRBD1	CACTQGADYGYTF	TGTGCCTGTACTCAGGGGGCTGACTATGGCTACACCTTC
.	TRBV6-1	TRBJ1-5	.	CASSDRYQPQHF	TGTGCCAGCAGTGACAGATATCAGCCCCAGCATTTT
.	TRBV3-1/TRBV3-2	TRBJ1-2	.	CASSQALYGYTF	TGTGCCAGCAGCCAAGCTCTCTATGGCTACACCTTC